The 13 T cell receptor beta chains below come from one sample, sequenced in a study of Ad26.COV2.S vaccination and SARS-CoV-2 variants. Treatment reported: over 15 received Ad26.COV2.S at low or high dose, single or two shots; several received placebo; per-sample allocation not given. At day 63 after the first vaccine or placebo injection, samples were drawn. Assay used: immunoSEQ multiplex PCR; TCRdb lists only in-frame clones, some missing. Of a few hundred thousand clones listed, about nine tenths are singletons. The specimen was peripheral blood, collected in a trial of Ad26.COV2.S vaccine versus placebo. All receptors derive from a person between 18 and 59 years old who received the Ad26.COV2.S COVID-19 vaccine or a placebo.

V gene TRBV5-1 combines with J gene TRBJ2-1; D gene uncertain. This CDR3 has 15 residues. Germline V lookup: CDR1 SGHRS, CDR2 YFSETQ. The germline V and J ends were trimmed by 0 bases and 4 bases, with 11 bases remaining between them. Here the CDR3 DNA reads TGCGCCAGCAGCTTGGGTCAGGTTCTATACAATGAGCAGTTCTTC. Encoded protein: CASSLGQVLYNEQFF.

This chain uses TRBV19 with TRBJ2-7; D is unclear. The CDR3 has 16 residues. V dropped 4 bases and J dropped 2 bases, with 18 bases sitting between them. The germline V gene has CDR1 LNHDA and CDR2 SQIVND (reference sequence). CDR3 sequence: CASSTPGGRRTYEQYF. DNA for the CDR3: TGTGCCAGTAGTACACCGGGCGGAAGAAGGACCTACGAGCAGTACTTC.

J is TRBJ2-2 and V is TRBV6-5, with D perhaps TRBD1 or TRBD2 (5 bases each). CDR1 is MNHEY and CDR2 is SVGAGI in the germline V gene. The CDR3 is made up of 14 amino acids. V was shortened by 8 bases and J by 0 bases, with 10 bases between the two germline ends. CDR3 sequence reads: CASGGPANTGELFF. As DNA, the CDR3 is TGTGCCAGCGGGGGACCCGCGAACACCGGGGAGCTGTTTTTT.

V gene TRBV18 combines with J gene TRBJ2-2, with no clear D. The CDR3 runs 14 residues. Germline V gene data show CDR1 as KGHSH and CDR2 as LQKENI. V was shortened by 5 bases and J by 5 bases, with 12 bases between the two germline ends. DNA for the CDR3: TGTGCCAGCTCAACACGGCAAGAAACCGGGGAGCTGTTTTTT. It is translated as CASSTRQETGELFF. Drawing the rest from reference TRBV18 and TRBJ2-2, the complete variable domain is NAGVMQNPRHLVRRRGQEARLRCSPMKGHSHVYWYRQLPEEGLKFMVYLQKENIIDESGMPKERFSAEFPKEGPSILRIQQVVRGDSAAYFCASSTRQETGELFFGEGSRLTVL.

The J gene is TRBJ1-5, the V gene TRBV19; D remains ambiguous. Trimming cost V 1 base and J 5 bases, with 9 bases left between them. CDR1 and CDR2 from the germline V gene are LNHDA and SQIVND (reference sequence). The CDR3 sequence is 14 residues long. CDR3 in DNA: TGTGCCAGTAGTATAGTAACCCCCGATCAGCCCCAGCATTTT. It yields the protein CASSIVTPDQPQHF.

The CDR3 here is CASSFLAGERTDTQYF. The CDR3, as DNA: TGTGCCAGCAGCTTCCTAGCGGGGGAGCGCACAGATACGCAGTATTTT. V and J are TRBV9 and TRBJ2-3, with 10 bases matching TRBD2. Trimming removed 4 bases from V and 1 base from J; junction bases left unmatched: 6. The CDR3 is 16 residues long. Per germline, CDR1 SGDLS and CDR2 YYNGEE. Full variable domain (remainder filled in from reference TRBV9 and TRBJ2-3): DSGVTQTPKHLITATGQRVTLRCSPRSGDLSVYWYQQSLDQGLQFLIQYYNGEERAKGNILERFSAQQFPDLHSELNLSSLELGDSALYFCASSFLAGERTDTQYFGPGTRLTVL.

This clone appeared once. The chain combines TRBV5-4 with TRBJ1-2; D might be TRBD1 (5 bases). Germline-derived CDR1 and CDR2 are SGHNT and YYREEE (reference sequence). This CDR3 spans 16 amino acids. Trimming took off 3 bases at V and 4 bases at J, with 19 bases between the two ends. The CDR3 DNA reads as TGTGCCAGCAGCTCGAGAACGGGGCATTTTGGCTATGGCTACACCTTC. This translates into CASSSRTGHFGYGYTF.

This clone is a singleton in its sample. The chain joins TRBV7-2 to TRBJ2-7, with 8 bases matching TRBD1. Germline V gene sequence: CDR1 SGHTA, CDR2 FQGNSA. The CDR3 is made up of 12 amino acids. Losses at the gene ends were 7 bases for V and 5 bases for J; bases not matched to a gene: 4. This CDR3 is CASTRQGHEQYF. In DNA form, the CDR3 reads TGTGCCAGCACCCGACAGGGGCACGAGCAGTACTTC.

This chain connects TRBV11-2 to TRBJ2-7; TRBD2 agrees at 9 bases. Germline V gene lookup returns CDR1 SGHAT and CDR2 FQNNGV. Germline trimming cut 5 bases from V and 0 bases from J; bases unmatched to any gene: 11. The CDR3 runs 17 residues. This chain's CDR3 is CASSLRTSEKPSYEQYF. DNA of the CDR3: TGTGCCAGCAGCCTCCGGACTAGCGAAAAACCCTCCTACGAGCAGTACTTC.

The chain is built from TRBV18 and TRBJ2-7; the match to TRBD2 covers 13 bases. Trimming cost V 3 bases and J 3 bases; bases outside gene matches: 8. Germline CDR1 is KGHSH and CDR2 is LQKENI. This CDR3 is built from 17 residues. The CDR3 nucleotides are TGTGCCAGCTCACCCCCCGGACTAGCGGGGGCTCTCTACGAGCAGTACTTC. Translating it yields CASSPPGLAGALYEQYF. Together with reference TRBV18 and TRBJ2-7, the CDR3 gives the full variable domain: NAGVMQNPRHLVRRRGQEARLRCSPMKGHSHVYWYRQLPEEGLKFMVYLQKENIIDESGMPKERFSAEFPKEGPSILRIQQVVRGDSAAYFCASSPPGLAGALYEQYFGPGTRLTVT.

The chain recombines TRBV5-1 with TRBJ1-1, with D perhaps TRBD1 (5 bases). CDR1 is SGHRS and CDR2 is YFSETQ in the germline V gene. The CDR3 runs to 15 residues. V was clipped by 1 base and J by 1 base, with 11 bases between them. The CDR3 sequence: CASSLTRATNTEAFF. For the CDR3, the DNA is TGCGCCAGCAGCTTGACCAGGGCTACGAACACTGAAGCTTTCTTT.

This clone was recorded once. The chain uses TRBV6-5 and TRBJ2-5; TRBD2 might be the D (5 bases). The germline CDR1 and CDR2 sequences are MNHEY and SVGAGI. Trimming stripped 1 base from V and 5 bases from J, with 11 bases between. The CDR3 has 14 amino acids. The CDR3 loop is CASSYLRGSETQYF. CDR3 nucleotides: TGTGCCAGCAGTTACTTGAGAGGGTCTGAGACCCAGTACTTC.

This sequence joins TRBV6-5 and TRBJ2-7, with D unclear. Germline CDR1 reads MNHEY; CDR2 reads SVGAGI. V dropped 2 bases and J dropped 1 base, with 9 bases sitting between them. The CDR3 has 14 amino acids. CDR3 sequence reads: CASSYRQKSYEQYF. Here the CDR3 DNA reads TGTGCCAGCAGTTACCGGCAGAAATCCTACGAGCAGTACTTC.